The 10 T cell receptor beta chains below come from one sample, sequenced in a study of blood T cell repertoires in COVID-19 (dated by TCRdb to 2018 to 2020). Libraries were made using the immunoSEQ multiplex PCR assay. Held by TCRdb, this immuneACCESS table contains in-frame sequences only and omits some clones. Under half of the omission traces to an unresolved V gene where checked; the cause of the rest is unknown. In all, the sample holds some 100,000 clones, and 86% of those were seen once. The ten largest make up about 8% of the sample. Source material: peripheral blood. All receptors derive from a man aged 65 to 85 who had recovered from COVID-19.

The sample holds a few counts of this clone. J is TRBJ2-7 and V is TRBV7-9; 7 bases fit TRBD1. V shed 0 bases and J 5 bases; nucleotides not matched to a gene: 7. Germline lookup yields CDR1 SEHNR and CDR2 FQNEAQ (reference sequence). This CDR3 is 15 amino acids long. The DNA for the CDR3 is TGTGCCAGCAGCTTAGCTACAGGGGTCGTCCACGAGCAGTACTTC. As protein: CASSLATGVVHEQYF.

The chain has TRBV6-5 and TRBJ1-2; D is perhaps TRBD1 (5 bases). Trimming took off 0 bases at V and 4 bases at J, with 9 bases between the two ends. Per germline, CDR1 MNHEY and CDR2 SVGAGI. The CDR3 spans 14 residues. CDR3 DNA sequence: TGTGCCAGCAGTTACTCGCAGGGCGCCTATGGCTACACCTTC. The encoded protein is CASSYSQGAYGYTF.

The CDR3 coding sequence is TGTGCCAGCAGTCAACAGAGCAATCAGCCCCAGCATTTT. Amino acid sequence: CASSQQSNQPQHF. V is TRBV7-8 and J is TRBJ1-5; no definite D call. In germline, CDR1 is SGHVS, CDR2 FQNEAQ. V was cut by 6 bases and J by 1 base, with 7 bases left in between. The CDR3 runs to 13 residues.

In this sample, this clone turned up once. The chain couples TRBV28 to TRBJ1-2, with TRBD1 identical over 8 bases. CDR1 MDHEN and CDR2 SYDVKM come from the germline V gene. The ends lost 6 bases at V and 5 bases at J; junction bases unmatched: 5. This CDR3 comprises 13 residues. The chain's CDR3 is CASRLQGEYGYTF. CDR3 coding DNA: TGTGCCAGCAGGCTACAGGGGGAGTATGGCTACACCTTC.

The J gene is TRBJ1-4, the V gene TRBV5-1, with D tentatively TRBD1 (5 bases). The germline V gene encodes CDR1 SGHRS and CDR2 YFSETQ. V lost 4 bases and J 6 bases, leaving 16 bases between the germline ends. This CDR3 is built from 15 residues. Here the CDR3 reads CASSPGETLYEKLFF. As DNA, the CDR3 is TGCGCCAGCAGCCCGGGGGAGACCTTGTATGAAAAACTGTTTTTT.

This chain connects TRBV5-4 to TRBJ2-1; D possibly corresponds to TRBD1 (5 bases). CDR3 length: 16 residues. Trimming cost V 2 bases and J 0 bases, with 12 bases left between them. CDR1 and CDR2 from the germline V gene are SGHNT and YYREEE (reference sequence). In DNA, the CDR3 is TGTGCCAGCAGCTTATCCGACAGTGGCTCCTACAATGAGCAGTTCTTC. It codes for CASSLSDSGSYNEQFF.

V is TRBV5-5 and J is TRBJ1-1; no clear D gene. V was clipped by 0 bases and J by 4 bases, with 10 bases between them. The length of the CDR3 is 14 residues. Per germline, CDR1 SGHKS and CDR2 YYEKEE (reference sequence). CDR3 coding DNA: TGTGCCAGCAGCTTGGATAGTAGTGGCACTGAAGCTTTCTTT. Translation gives CASSLDSSGTEAFF.

V usage is TRBV7-2 and J usage is TRBJ1-2; D unresolved. The germline V gene has CDR1 SGHTA and CDR2 FQGNSA. Trimming removed 4 bases from V and 0 bases from J, with 12 bases in between. The CDR3 has 15 residues. CDR3 loop: CASSSSWFANYGYTF. Here the CDR3 DNA reads TGTGCCAGCAGCTCTAGTTGGTTCGCTAACTATGGCTACACCTTC.

In this sample, this clone turned up once. The chain carries TRBV19 and TRBJ2-5; a weak D match, TRBD1 (6 bases). Per the germline V gene, CDR1 is LNHDA and CDR2 is SQIVND (reference sequence). The CDR3 runs to 18 residues. Between the trimmed V and J ends, which lost 3 bases and 2 bases, there was a span of 22 bases. The CDR3 protein is CASSIRTEGASLQETQYF. Here the CDR3 DNA reads TGTGCCAGTAGTATTAGGACAGAAGGTGCTTCCCTACAAGAGACCCAGTACTTC.

As regards this clone: This may be a read error, as it is one base from a much larger clone. This chain links TRBV27 with TRBJ2-7; D remains unclear. Trimming took 4 bases from V and 0 from J, leaving 4 bases between them. The CDR3 consists of 12 residues. CDR1 and CDR2 (germline): MNHEY, SMNVEV (reference sequence). CDR3 residues: CASSSSSYEQYF. In DNA form, the CDR3 reads TGTGCCAGCAGTTCGAGCTCCTACGAGCAGTACTTC.